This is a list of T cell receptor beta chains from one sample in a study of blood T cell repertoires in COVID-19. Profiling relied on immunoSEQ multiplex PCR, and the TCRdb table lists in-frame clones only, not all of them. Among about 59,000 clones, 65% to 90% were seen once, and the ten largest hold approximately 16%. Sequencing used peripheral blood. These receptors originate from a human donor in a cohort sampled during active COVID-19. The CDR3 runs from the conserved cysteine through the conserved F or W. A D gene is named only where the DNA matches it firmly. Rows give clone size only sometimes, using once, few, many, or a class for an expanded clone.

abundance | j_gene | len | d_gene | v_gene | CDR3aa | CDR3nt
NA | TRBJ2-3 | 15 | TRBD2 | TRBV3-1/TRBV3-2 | CASSPSSGARDTQYF | TGTGCCAGCAGCCCCTCTAGCGGGGCCAGGGATACGCAGTATTTT
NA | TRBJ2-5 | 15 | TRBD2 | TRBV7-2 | CASSFQRGGQETQYF | TGTGCCAGCAGCTTTCAGCGGGGGGGCCAAGAGACCCAGTACTTC
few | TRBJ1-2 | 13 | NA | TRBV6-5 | CASSPRQGYGYTF | TGTGCCAGCAGTCCCAGGCAGGGTTACGGCTACACCTTC
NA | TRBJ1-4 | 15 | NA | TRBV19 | CASRQGGATNEKLFF | TGTGCCAGTAGACAAGGAGGGGCAACTAATGAAAAACTGTTTTTT
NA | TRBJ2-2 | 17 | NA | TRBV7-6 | CASSLRAGQLNTGELFF | TGTGCCAGCAGCTTAAGGGCGGGACAGCTGAACACCGGGGAGCTGTTTTTT
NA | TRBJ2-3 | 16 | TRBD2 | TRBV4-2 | CASSVSTGGGTDTQYF | TGTGCCAGCAGCGTAAGCACCGGGGGGGGCACAGATACGCAGTATTTT
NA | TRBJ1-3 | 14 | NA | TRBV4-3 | CASSQETAGNTIYF | TGCGCCAGCAGCCAAGAGACAGCTGGAAACACCATATATTTT
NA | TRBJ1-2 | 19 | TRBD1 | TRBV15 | CATRGDGPGQGPFNYGYTF | TGTGCCACCAGGGGAGACGGACCGGGACAGGGGCCCTTTAACTATGGCTACACCTTC
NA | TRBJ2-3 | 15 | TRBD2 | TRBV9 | CASSVSGLATDTQYF | TGTGCCAGCAGCGTATCGGGACTAGCTACGGATACGCAGTATTTT
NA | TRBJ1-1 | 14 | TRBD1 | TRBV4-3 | CASSRTGGYTEAFF | TGCGCCAGCAGCCGGACAGGGGGCTACACTGAAGCTTTCTTT
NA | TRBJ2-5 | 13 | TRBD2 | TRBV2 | CASSFSGQETQYF | TGTGCCAGCAGTTTTAGCGGGCAAGAGACCCAGTACTTC
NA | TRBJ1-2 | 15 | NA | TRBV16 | CASSQSRTQYYGYTF | TGTGCCAGCAGCCAATCGCGGACACAGTACTATGGCTACACCTTC
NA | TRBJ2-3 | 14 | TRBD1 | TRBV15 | CATNTRDSLARQYF | TGTGCCACCAACACCCGGGACAGCCTTGCCAGGCAGTATTTT
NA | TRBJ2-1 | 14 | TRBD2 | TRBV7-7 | CASSLSGGLNEQFF | TGTGCCAGCAGCTTAAGCGGGGGGTTAAATGAGCAGTTCTTC
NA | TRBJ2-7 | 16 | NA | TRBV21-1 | CASSRGLYLPSYEQYF | TGTGCCAGCAGCAGGGGCCTTTACCTCCCATCGTACGAGCAGTACTTC
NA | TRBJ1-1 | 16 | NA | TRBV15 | CATSRPSGGENTEAFF | TGTGCCACCAGCAGACCTTCGGGGGGGGAAAACACTGAAGCTTTCTTT
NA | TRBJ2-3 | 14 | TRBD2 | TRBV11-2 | CASSSGGGTDTQYF | TGTGCCAGCAGCTCCGGGGGGGGGACAGATACGCAGTATTTT
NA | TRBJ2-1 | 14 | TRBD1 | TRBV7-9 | CASSSSTGVNEQFF | TGTGCCAGCAGCTCATCCACAGGGGTCAATGAGCAGTTCTTC
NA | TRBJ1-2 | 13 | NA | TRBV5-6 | CASSLDRNYGYTF | TGTGCCAGCAGCTTGGACAGAAACTATGGCTACACCTTC
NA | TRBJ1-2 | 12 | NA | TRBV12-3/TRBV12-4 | CASSRTVHGYTF | TGTGCCAGCAGTCGGACAGTACATGGCTACACCTTC
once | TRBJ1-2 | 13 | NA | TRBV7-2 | CASSLDTNYGYTF | TGTGCCAGCAGCTTAGACACAAACTATGGCTACACCTTC
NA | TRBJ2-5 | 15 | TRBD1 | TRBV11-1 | CASSFRGQGGETQYF | TGTGCCAGCAGCTTCCGCGGACAGGGGGGAGAGACCCAGTACTTC
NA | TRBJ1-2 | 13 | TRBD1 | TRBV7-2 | CASNDGQGRGYTF | TGTGCCAGCAACGACGGACAGGGTAGGGGCTACACCTTC
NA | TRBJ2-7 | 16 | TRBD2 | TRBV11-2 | CASSLPRLAGTYEQYF | TGTGCCAGCAGCCTCCCCCGACTAGCGGGTACCTACGAGCAGTACTTC
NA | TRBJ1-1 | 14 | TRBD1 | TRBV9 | CASSPGQGITEAFF | TGTGCCAGCAGCCCCGGACAGGGAATCACTGAAGCTTTCTTT
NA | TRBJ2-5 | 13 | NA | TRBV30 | CAWTQGIGETQYF | TGTGCCTGGACGCAGGGTATTGGAGAGACCCAGTACTTC
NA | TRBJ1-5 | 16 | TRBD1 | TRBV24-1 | CATSDPGTGGNQPQHF | TGTGCCACCAGTGATCCGGGGACAGGGGGAAATCAGCCCCAGCATTTT
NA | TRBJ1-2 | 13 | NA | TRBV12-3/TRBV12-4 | CASSFNFNYGYTF | TGTGCCAGCAGTTTTAACTTTAACTATGGCTACACCTTC
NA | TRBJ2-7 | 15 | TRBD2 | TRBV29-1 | CSVEGTSGGIYEQYF | TGCAGCGTTGAAGGGACTAGCGGGGGGATTTACGAGCAGTACTTC
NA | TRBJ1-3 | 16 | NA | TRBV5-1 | CASSLGAGLSGNTIYF | TGCGCCAGCAGCTTAGGAGCGGGGCTCTCTGGAAACACCATATATTTT
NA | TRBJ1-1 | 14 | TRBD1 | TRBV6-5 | CAIKRTGLGTEAFF | TGTGCCATCAAGCGGACAGGGTTGGGCACTGAAGCTTTCTTT
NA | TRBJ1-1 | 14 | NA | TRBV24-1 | CATSGGGLNTEAFF | TGTGCCACCAGTGGGGGGGGGCTGAACACTGAAGCTTTCTTT
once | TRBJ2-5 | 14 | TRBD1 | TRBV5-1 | CASSTRTGDKTQYF | TGCGCCAGCAGTACCAGGACAGGGGATAAGACCCAGTACTTC
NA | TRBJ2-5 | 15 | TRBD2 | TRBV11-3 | CASSFSGGLQETQYF | TGTGCCAGCAGCTTTAGCGGGGGTCTCCAAGAGACCCAGTACTTC
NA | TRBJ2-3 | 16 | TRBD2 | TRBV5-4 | CASSPSGLASSDTQYF | TGTGCCAGCAGCCCCTCGGGACTAGCGTCTTCAGATACGCAGTATTTT
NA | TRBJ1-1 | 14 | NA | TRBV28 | CASSPSDLNTEAFF | TGTGCCAGCAGTCCCTCGGACTTGAACACTGAAGCTTTCTTT
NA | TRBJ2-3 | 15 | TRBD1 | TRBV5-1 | CASRKGQGVPDTQYF | TGCGCCAGCAGAAAGGGACAGGGGGTCCCAGATACGCAGTATTTT
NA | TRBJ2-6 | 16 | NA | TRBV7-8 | CASSFRGPSGANVLTF | TGTGCCAGCAGCTTCCGGGGTCCCTCTGGGGCCAACGTCCTGACTTTC
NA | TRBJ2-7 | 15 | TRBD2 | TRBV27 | CASSSLLAGVNEQYF | TGTGCCAGCAGTTCCCTGCTAGCGGGGGTAAACGAGCAGTACTTC
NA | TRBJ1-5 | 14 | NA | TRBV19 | CASSSGGGNQPQHF | TGTGCCAGTAGTAGCGGGGGAGGGAACCAGCCCCAGCATTTT
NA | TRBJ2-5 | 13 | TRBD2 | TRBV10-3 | CASRMGGQETQYF | TGTGCCTCACGGATGGGGGGGCAAGAGACCCAGTACTTC
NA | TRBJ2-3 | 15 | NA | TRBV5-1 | CASSLARAGADTQYF | TGCGCCAGCAGCTTGGCCCGGGCCGGGGCAGATACGCAGTATTTT
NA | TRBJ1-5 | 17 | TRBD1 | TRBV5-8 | CASSLGQGLTNYQPQHF | TGTGCCAGCAGCCTGGGACAGGGATTGACCAATTATCAGCCCCAGCATTTT
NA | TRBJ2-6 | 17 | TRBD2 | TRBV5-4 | CASRLSGGGSGANVLTF | TGTGCCAGCCGCCTTAGCGGGGGGGGCTCTGGGGCCAACGTCCTGACTTTC
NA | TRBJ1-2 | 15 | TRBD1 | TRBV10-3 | CAISERQGAFYGYTF | TGTGCCATCAGTGAGAGACAGGGGGCTTTCTATGGCTACACCTTC
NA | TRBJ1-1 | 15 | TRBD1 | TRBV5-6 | CASSSTGTENTEAFF | TGTGCCAGCAGCTCTACCGGGACAGAGAACACTGAAGCTTTCTTT